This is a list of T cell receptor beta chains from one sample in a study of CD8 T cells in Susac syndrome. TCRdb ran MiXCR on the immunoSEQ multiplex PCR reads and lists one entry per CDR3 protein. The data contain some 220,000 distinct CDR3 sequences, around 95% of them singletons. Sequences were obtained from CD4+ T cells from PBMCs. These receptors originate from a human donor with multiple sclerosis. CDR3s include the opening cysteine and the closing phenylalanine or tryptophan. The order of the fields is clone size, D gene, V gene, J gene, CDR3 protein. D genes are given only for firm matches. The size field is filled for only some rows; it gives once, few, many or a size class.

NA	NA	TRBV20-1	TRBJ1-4	CSARGTGVNEKLFF
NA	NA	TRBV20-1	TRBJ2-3	CSATQGGRLPDTQYF
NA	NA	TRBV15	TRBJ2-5	CATSRDGGAPQETQYF
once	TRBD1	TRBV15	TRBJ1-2	CATSSGTGTGYGYTF
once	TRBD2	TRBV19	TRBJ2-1	CASRGSGAYNEQFF
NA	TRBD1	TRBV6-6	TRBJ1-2	CASTGQGGLRNYGYTF
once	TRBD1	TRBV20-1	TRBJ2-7	CSPTGSDEQYF
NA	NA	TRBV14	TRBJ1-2	CASSQQHYGYTF
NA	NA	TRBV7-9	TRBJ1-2	CASSLLGTLGGYTF
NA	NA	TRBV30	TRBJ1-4	CAWSGLPELSEKLFF
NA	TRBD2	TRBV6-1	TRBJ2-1	CASKTSGSHKEQFF